The entry below gives a single T cell receptor beta chain sequence along with its context. The sample comes from a study of technical replicates of blood from a few donors. J was trimmed by 3 bases and V by 5 bases; bases with no gene match: 7. The CDR3 sequence is 15 residues long. The V gene's germline CDR1 is MGHRA and CDR2 YSYEKL. TCRdb's table, derived via immunoSEQ multiplex PCR, lists solely in-frame clones and lacks some. The sample holds approximately 84,000 clones, roughly 98% seen once. This clonotype was sampled from a human donor in good health. The sequenced sample was T cells isolated from PBMCs. The chain combines TRBV4-1 with TRBJ2-3; 8 bases align to TRBD2. The CDR3 region has the DNA TGCGCCAGCAGCTTCCTAGCGGGCGGAACAGATACGCAGTATTTT. Translated: CASSFLAGGTDTQYF.